Listed below are T cell receptor beta chains from one sample, sequenced in a study of blood T cell repertoires in COVID-19. Only in-frame clones appear in the TCRdb table, and some are missing; sequencing was by immunoSEQ multiplex PCR. Among roughly 73,000 clones, about nine tenths were seen once, and the ten largest hold 1.3% to 1.5%. Sequencing was carried out using peripheral blood. Every receptor here comes from a man aged 45-65 years with acute or convalescent COVID-19. Each CDR3 is given with its conserved first and last residue. Each record gives: J gene, V gene, clone size, D gene, CDR3 DNA, CDR3 protein. A D gene is named only where the DNA matches it firmly. The size field is filled for only some rows; it gives once, few, many or a size class.

TRBJ2-1 TRBV7-9 once - TGTGCCAGCAGCTCCTACCTCGGGGGAGCGAAGGCCTACAATGAGCAGTTCTTC CASSSYLGGAKAYNEQFF
TRBJ2-1 TRBV19 - TRBD2 TGTGCCAGTAGTCGTCACTCACCACTAGCGGGGGGGGATGAGCAGTTCTTC CASSRHSPLAGGDEQFF
TRBJ1-6 TRBV10-3 - TRBD1 TGTGCCATCAGTGGACAGGGCGAGTCACCCCTCCACTTT CAISGQGESPLHF
TRBJ1-1 TRBV6-5 - - TGTGCCAGCAGGCGTGAACCATCGAACACTGAAGCTTTCTTT CASRREPSNTEAFF
TRBJ2-4 TRBV7-6 - - TGTGCCAGCAGCCCCGTGGCAGCGGTGGGGGCGCAAAAAAACATTCAGTACTTC CASSPVAAVGAQKNIQYF
TRBJ2-7 TRBV27 - - TGTGCCAGCAGTTTGGAGGGTTCGTACGAGCAGTACTTC CASSLEGSYEQYF
TRBJ1-3 TRBV5-5 - - TGTGCCAGCAGCTGGTTACAGAGCTCTGGAAACACCATATATTTT CASSWLQSSGNTIYF
TRBJ1-3 TRBV28 - - TGTGCCAGCAGCGAGGTCGCTGGAAACACCATATATTTT CASSEVAGNTIYF
TRBJ1-5 TRBV3-1/TRBV3-2 - - TGTGCCAGCAGCCAAGATTGGAAGGGGCAGCCCCAGCATTTT CASSQDWKGQPQHF
TRBJ1-2 TRBV4-3 - TRBD1 TGCGCCAGCAGCCACACGACAGGGACTAACTATGGCTACACCTTC CASSHTTGTNYGYTF
TRBJ2-5 TRBV7-7 - - TGTGCTAGCAGCTTACGGGGGACCGAGACCCAGTACTTC CASSLRGTETQYF
TRBJ2-7 TRBV27 - TRBD2 TGTGCCAGCAGTTTAGATTTTGGCGGGAGGGCGTTGGAGCAGTACTTC CASSLDFGGRALEQYF
TRBJ2-3 TRBV18 - - TGTGCCAGCTCATCTAGCACAGATACGCAGTATTTT CASSSSTDTQYF
TRBJ1-5 TRBV6-2/TRBV6-3 - TRBD1 TGTGCCAGCAGTTGGACAGGTGGGGACCAGCCCCAGCATTTT CASSWTGGDQPQHF
TRBJ1-2 TRBV6-5 - - TGTGCCAGCAGCCCCAGCGGGTATAGTGGCTACACCTTC CASSPSGYSGYTF
TRBJ2-2 TRBV18 - - TGTGCCAGCTCACCACCCTGGGGAGACACCGGGGAGCTGTTTTTT CASSPPWGDTGELFF
TRBJ1-5 TRBV11-2 - - TGTGCCAGCAGCCCTTCGACGACAGTGCCCAATCAGCCCCAGCATTTT CASSPSTTVPNQPQHF
TRBJ1-3 TRBV5-1 - TRBD1 TGCGCCAGCAGCGTCGGGGACAGGGGAAACACCATATATTTT CASSVGDRGNTIYF
TRBJ1-6 TRBV6-5 - - TGTGCCAGCAGGGGGGGATCCGATAATTCACCCCTCCACTTT CASRGGSDNSPLHF
TRBJ2-7 TRBV10-2 few - TGCGCCAGCAGTGGAGGCGGATACTACGAGCAGTACTTC CASSGGGYYEQYF
TRBJ2-3 TRBV5-1 - - TGCGCCAGCAGTCGGGGCGCGGGGGCGCACACAGATACGCAGTATTTT CASSRGAGAHTDTQYF
TRBJ2-7 TRBV5-1 - TRBD1 TGCGCCAGCAGCATCTTCGGGACAGGGATCTACGAGCAGTACTTC CASSIFGTGIYEQYF
TRBJ1-4 TRBV11-2 - - TGTGCCAGCAGCTTAGTGGGAGCAACTAATGAAAAACTGTTTTTT CASSLVGATNEKLFF
TRBJ2-5 TRBV2 - TRBD1 TGTGCCAGCAGTGGGACAGGGCAGGATGAGACCCAGTACTTC CASSGTGQDETQYF
TRBJ1-2 TRBV20-1 once - TGCAGTGCTAGTTCGCCTTCCCCGAGGTCATATGGCTACACCTTC CSASSPSPRSYGYTF
TRBJ1-5 TRBV4-1 - - TGCGCCAGCAGCCAACTCCATCTCAGAAGCAATCAGCCCCAGCATTTT CASSQLHLRSNQPQHF
TRBJ2-5 TRBV6-1 - - TGTGCCAGCAGTGAACCCTTGGCCCAAGAGACCCAGTACTTC CASSEPLAQETQYF